The entry below describes one T cell receptor (beta chain). No antigen is known for it. The data originate from a study of PD-1 blockade in classical Hodgkin lymphoma. Study-level findings and limits: Compared with healthy donors, newly diagnosed patients reportedly showed lower baseline TCR diversity. Repertoire differences have undefined causes, possibly disease activity or prior therapy.

Sequenced by immunoSEQ multiplex PCR; TCRdb stores in-frame clones only, minus some. This sample has fewer than 13,000 clones, with 65% to 90% found just once. Time point given: newly diagnosed, previously untreated cHL patient sample. By magnetic negative selection, CD8+ T cells were isolated from the thawed PBMCs. As a comparison, the study used PBMCs from newly diagnosed, untreated classical Hodgkin lymphoma. The V end lost 8 bases, the J end lost 0 bases, and 16 bases lay between the germline ends. The CDR3 totals 15 residues. The V gene's germline CDR1 is SQVTM and CDR2 ANQGSEA. The sample comprised CD8+ T cells from blood. The source is a human donor with classical Hodgkin lymphoma. This rearrangement joins TRBV29-1 to TRBJ1-4, with no clear D. The CDR3 is CSCKSRDATNEKLFF. The CDR3 coding sequence is TGCAGCTGCAAATCGAGGGATGCAACTAATGAAAAACTGTTTTTT.